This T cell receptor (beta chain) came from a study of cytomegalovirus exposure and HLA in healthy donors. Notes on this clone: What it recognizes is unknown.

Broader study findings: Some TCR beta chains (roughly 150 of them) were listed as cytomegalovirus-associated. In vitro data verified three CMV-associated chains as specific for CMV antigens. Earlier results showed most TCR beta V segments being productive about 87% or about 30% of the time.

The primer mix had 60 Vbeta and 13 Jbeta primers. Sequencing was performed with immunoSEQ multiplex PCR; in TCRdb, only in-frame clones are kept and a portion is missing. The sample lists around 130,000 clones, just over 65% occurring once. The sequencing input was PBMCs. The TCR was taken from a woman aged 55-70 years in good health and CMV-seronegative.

CDR3 in DNA: TGCAGCGTCTTGACAGGCTCCATGAACACTGAAGCTTTCTTT. Its translation: CSVLTGSMNTEAFF. The chain combines TRBV29-1 with TRBJ1-1; weak D call: TRBD1 (6 bases). Per germline, CDR1 SQVTM and CDR2 ANQGSEA. Between the trimmed V and J ends, which lost 6 bases and 0 bases, there was a span of 14 bases. The CDR3 totals 14 residues.